This T cell receptor beta chain was retrieved from a study of blood T cell repertoires in COVID-19. For the study at large: Collection of acute and convalescent COVID-19 samples took place in the United States, Italy and Spain.

In this sample, this clone turned up once. Clinical history reported by participants formed the basis on which cohorts were assigned. Sequenced by immunoSEQ multiplex PCR; TCRdb stores in-frame clones only, minus some. The sample lists a few hundred thousand clones; roughly 90% were seen once. The length of the CDR3 is 13 residues. Germline values: CDR1 SGHTA, CDR2 FQGNSA. With 0 bases removed from V and 8 bases from J, the gap between germline ends came to 8 bases. This chain links TRBV7-2 with TRBJ2-1; D is possibly TRBD2 (5 bases). Sequenced material: PBMCs or T cells enriched from blood (not recorded which). The clonotype was recovered from a woman aged 40 to 50 who had recovered from COVID-19. The CDR3 bases are TGTGCCAGCAGCTTAGCGGGAGTCTATGAGCAGTTCTTC. It encodes CASSLAGVYEQFF. Together with reference TRBV7-2 and TRBJ2-1, the CDR3 gives the full variable domain: GAGVSQSPSNKVTEKGKDVELRCDPISGHTALYWYRQSLGQGLEFLIYFQGNSAPDKSGLPSDRFSAERTGGSVSTLTIQRTQQEDSAVYLCASSLAGVYEQFFGPGTRLTVL.